This paragraph covers one T cell receptor beta chain sequence. The antigen is undetermined. The data derive from a study of cytomegalovirus exposure and HLA in healthy donors. V gave up 3 bases and J gave up 2 bases; unmatched junction bases: 8. This CDR3 has 16 amino acids. Germline assignment: CDR1 MNHEY and CDR2 SVGAGI. The PCR had 60 Vbeta and 13 Jbeta primers. Clones were read by immunoSEQ multiplex PCR, and TCRdb kept only the in-frame ones, dropping some. This sample has 160,000 or so clones, with roughly 72% found just once. Healthy bone marrow donors supplied every sample. General study findings and limits: It emerged from a later analysis that several of the most significant clusters appeared to be linked to common viral pathogens. It was 150 to 200 TCR beta chains that were listed as cytomegalovirus-associated. HLA alleles were associated with some 16,000 TCR beta sequences in a later analysis at 0.05 false discovery rate.

The V gene is TRBV6-5, the J gene TRBJ2-3, with 7 bases that match TRBD1. The TCR comes from a woman aged 40 to 50 in good health and CMV-seronegative. The source material was PBMCs. The DNA for the CDR3 is TGTGCCAGCAGTTATTCTACTGACAGGGCCACAGATACGCAGTATTTT. This gives the protein CASSYSTDRATDTQYF.